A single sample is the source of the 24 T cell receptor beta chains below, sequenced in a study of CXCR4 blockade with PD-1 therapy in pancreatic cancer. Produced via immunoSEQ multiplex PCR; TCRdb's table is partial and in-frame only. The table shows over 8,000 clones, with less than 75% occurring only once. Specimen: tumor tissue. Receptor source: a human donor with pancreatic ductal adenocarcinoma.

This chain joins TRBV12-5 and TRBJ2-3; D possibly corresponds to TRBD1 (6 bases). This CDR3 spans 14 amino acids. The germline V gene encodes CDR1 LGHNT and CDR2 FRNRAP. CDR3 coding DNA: TGTGCCAGCGGAAAAAAAGGGGGAACAGATACGCAGTATTTT. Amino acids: CASGKKGGTDTQYF.

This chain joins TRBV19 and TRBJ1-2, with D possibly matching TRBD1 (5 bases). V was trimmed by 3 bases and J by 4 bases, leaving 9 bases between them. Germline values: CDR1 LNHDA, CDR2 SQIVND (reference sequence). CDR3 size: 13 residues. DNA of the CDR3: TGTGCCAGTAGTATCCAGGGAAGCTATGGCTACACCTTC. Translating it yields CASSIQGSYGYTF.

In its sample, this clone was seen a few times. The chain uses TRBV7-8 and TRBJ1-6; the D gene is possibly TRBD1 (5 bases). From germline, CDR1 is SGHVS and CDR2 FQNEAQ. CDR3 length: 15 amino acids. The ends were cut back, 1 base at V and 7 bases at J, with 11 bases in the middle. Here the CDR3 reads CASSLEGLGNSPLHF. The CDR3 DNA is TGTGCCAGCAGCTTAGAGGGGCTCGGGAATTCACCCCTCCACTTT.

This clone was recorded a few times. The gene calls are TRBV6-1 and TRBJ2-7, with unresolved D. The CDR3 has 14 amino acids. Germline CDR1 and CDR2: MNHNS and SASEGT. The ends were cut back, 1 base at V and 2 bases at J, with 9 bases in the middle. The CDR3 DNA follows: TGTGCCAGCAGTGAAGTTTACGGAACCTACGAGCAGTACTTC. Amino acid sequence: CASSEVYGTYEQYF.

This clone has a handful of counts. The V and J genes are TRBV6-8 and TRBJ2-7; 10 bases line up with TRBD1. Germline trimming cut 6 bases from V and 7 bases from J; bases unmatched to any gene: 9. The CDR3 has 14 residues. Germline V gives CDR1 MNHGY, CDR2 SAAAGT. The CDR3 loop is CASRPDRGAGEQYF. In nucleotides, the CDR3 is TGTGCCAGCAGACCGGACAGGGGGGCGGGGGAGCAGTACTTC.

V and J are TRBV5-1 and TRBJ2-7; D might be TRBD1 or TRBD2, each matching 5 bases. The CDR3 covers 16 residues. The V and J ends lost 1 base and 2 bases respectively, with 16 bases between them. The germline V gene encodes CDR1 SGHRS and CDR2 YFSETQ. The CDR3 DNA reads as TGCGCCAGCAGCTTGCAGCCCGGGACGGACACCTACGAGCAGTACTTC. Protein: CASSLQPGTDTYEQYF.

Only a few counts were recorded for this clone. The CDR3 loop reads CASSVAPGYEQYF. The DNA for the CDR3 is TGTGCCAGCAGCGTAGCCCCAGGATACGAGCAGTACTTC. The chain couples TRBV9 to TRBJ2-7; no clear D. CDR3 length: 13 amino acids. CDR1 is SGDLS and CDR2 is YYNGEE in the germline V gene. Trimming shortened V by 0 bases and J by 4 bases, and 8 bases separated the two germline ends.

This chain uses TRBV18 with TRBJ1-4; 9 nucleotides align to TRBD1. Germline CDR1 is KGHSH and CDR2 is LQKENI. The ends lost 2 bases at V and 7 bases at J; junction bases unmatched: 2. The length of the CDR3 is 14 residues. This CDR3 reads CASSPGTGREKLFF. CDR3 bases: TGTGCCAGCTCACCAGGGACAGGGCGTGAAAAACTGTTTTTT.

DNA of the CDR3: TGTGCCAGTAGTATGGGACAGGGGGATGAAAAACTGTTTTTT. Translated, it gives CASSMGQGDEKLFF. This chain uses TRBV19 with TRBJ1-4, with 11 bases fitting TRBD1. This CDR3 region has 14 residues. Germline values: CDR1 LNHDA, CDR2 SQIVND (reference sequence). With V trimmed by 3 bases and J by 6 bases, 0 bases remained unmatched.

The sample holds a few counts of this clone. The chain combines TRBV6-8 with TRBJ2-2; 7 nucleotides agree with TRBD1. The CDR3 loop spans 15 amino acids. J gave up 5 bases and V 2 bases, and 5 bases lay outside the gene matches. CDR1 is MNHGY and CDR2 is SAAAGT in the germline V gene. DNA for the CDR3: TGTGCCAGCAGTTACAGGGGGCTGGGGACCGGGGAGCTGTTTTTT. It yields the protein CASSYRGLGTGELFF.

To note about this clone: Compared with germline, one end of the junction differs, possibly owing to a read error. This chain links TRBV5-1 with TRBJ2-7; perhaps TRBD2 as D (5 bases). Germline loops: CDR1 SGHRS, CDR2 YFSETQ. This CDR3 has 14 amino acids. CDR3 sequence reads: CASSFTSDSHEQYF. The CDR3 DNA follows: TGCGCCAGCAGCTTCACCTCGGACTCCCACGAGCAGTACTTC. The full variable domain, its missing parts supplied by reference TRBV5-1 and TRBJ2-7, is KAGVTQTPRYLIKTRGQQVTLSCSPISGHRSVSWYQQTPGQGLQFLFEYFSETQRNKGNFPGRFSGRQFSNSRSEMNVSTLELGDSALYLCASSFTSDSHEQYFGPGTRLTVT.

This CDR3 reads CSVERTSGSSYNEQFF. CDR3 bases: TGCAGCGTTGAAAGGACTAGCGGGAGCTCCTACAATGAGCAGTTCTTC. V is TRBV29-1 and J is TRBJ2-1; TRBD2 matches at 13 bases. Germline loops: CDR1 SQVTM, CDR2 ANQGSEA. V trimming: 2 bases; J trimming: 0 bases; junction bases outside the gene matches: 1. The CDR3 covers 16 residues.

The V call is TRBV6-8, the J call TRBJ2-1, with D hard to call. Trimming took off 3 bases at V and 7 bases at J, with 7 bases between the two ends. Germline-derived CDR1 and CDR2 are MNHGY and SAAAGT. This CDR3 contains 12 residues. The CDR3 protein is CASSYGLNEQFF. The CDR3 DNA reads TGTGCCAGCAGTTATGGGCTAAATGAGCAGTTCTTC.

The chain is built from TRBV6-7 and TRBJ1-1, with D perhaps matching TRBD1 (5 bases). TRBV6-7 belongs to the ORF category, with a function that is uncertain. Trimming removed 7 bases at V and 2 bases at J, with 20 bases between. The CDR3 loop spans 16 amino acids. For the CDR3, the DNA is TGTGCCAGCAAGGGATCCAGGGATCCGCAAAACACTGAAGCTTTCTTT. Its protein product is CASKGSRDPQNTEAFF.

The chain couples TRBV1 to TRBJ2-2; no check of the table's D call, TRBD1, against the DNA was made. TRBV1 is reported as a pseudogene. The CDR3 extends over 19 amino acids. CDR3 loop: CASSQGDRTGGINTGELFF. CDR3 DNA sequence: TGCGCCAGCAGCCAAGGGGACCGGACAGGGGGCATTAACACCGGGGAGCTGTTTTTT.

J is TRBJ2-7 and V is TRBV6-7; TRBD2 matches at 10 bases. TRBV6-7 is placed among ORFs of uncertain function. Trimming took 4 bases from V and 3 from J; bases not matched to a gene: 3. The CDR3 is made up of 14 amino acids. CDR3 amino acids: CASSSTSGVYEQYF. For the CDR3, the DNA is TGTGCCAGCAGTTCCACTAGCGGGGTCTACGAGCAGTACTTC.

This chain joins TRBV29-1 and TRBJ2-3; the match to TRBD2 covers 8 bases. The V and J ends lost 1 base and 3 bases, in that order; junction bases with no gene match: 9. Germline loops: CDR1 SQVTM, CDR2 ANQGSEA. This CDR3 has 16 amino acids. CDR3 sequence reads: CSVEGTSGGRTDTQYF. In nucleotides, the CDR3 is TGCAGCGTTGAAGGGACAAGCGGGGGTAGAACAGATACGCAGTATTTT.

This CDR3 reads CASSPGQRMNTEAFF. The CDR3 nucleotides read TGTGCCAGCAGCCCGGGACAGCGCATGAACACTGAAGCTTTCTTT. V gene TRBV9 combines with J gene TRBJ1-1; 7 nucleotides align to TRBD1. The length of the CDR3 is 15 residues. V was pared by 4 bases and J by 0 bases, with 6 bases of the junction left unmatched. The germline gives CDR1 SGDLS, CDR2 YYNGEE.

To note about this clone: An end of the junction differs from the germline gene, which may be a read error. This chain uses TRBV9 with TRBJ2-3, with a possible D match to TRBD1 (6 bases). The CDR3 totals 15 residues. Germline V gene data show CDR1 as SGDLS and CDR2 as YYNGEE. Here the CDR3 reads CASSAEGDPWDMQYF. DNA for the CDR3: TGTGCCAGCAGCGCTGAGGGGGATCCCTGGGATATGCAGTATTTT.

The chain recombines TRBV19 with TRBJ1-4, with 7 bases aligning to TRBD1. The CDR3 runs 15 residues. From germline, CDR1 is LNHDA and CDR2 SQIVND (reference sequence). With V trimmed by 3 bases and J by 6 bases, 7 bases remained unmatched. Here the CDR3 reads CASSMNRGNDEKLFF. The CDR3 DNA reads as TGTGCCAGTAGTATGAACAGGGGCAATGATGAAAAACTGTTTTTT.

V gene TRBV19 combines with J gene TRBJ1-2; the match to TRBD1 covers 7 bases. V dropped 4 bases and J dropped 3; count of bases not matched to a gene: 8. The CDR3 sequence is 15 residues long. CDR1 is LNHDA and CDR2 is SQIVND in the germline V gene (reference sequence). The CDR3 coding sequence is TGTGCCAGTAGTACACAGGGGTTAGCGCACTATGGCTACACCTTC. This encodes CASSTQGLAHYGYTF.

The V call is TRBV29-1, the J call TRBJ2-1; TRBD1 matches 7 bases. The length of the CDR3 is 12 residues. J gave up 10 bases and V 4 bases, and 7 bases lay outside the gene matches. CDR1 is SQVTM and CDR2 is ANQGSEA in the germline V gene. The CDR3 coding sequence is TGCAGCGTTGCTACAGGGGTTGGGGAGCAGTTCTTC. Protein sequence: CSVATGVGEQFF.

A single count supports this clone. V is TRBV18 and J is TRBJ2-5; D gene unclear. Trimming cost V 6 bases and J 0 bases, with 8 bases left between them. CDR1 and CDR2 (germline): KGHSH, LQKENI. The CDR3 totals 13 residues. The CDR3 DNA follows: TGTGCCAGCTCGCCTGCGTACCAAGAGACCCAGTACTTC. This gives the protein CASSPAYQETQYF.

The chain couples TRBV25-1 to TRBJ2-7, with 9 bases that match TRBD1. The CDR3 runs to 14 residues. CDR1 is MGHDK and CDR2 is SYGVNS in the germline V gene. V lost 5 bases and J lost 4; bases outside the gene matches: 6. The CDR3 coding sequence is TGTGCCAGCAGTAAGGGACAGGGAGGGTACGAGCAGTACTTC. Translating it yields CASSKGQGGYEQYF.